The source of this TCR beta chain is a study of tumor-infiltrating lymphocytes in primary liver carcinoma. Study background: Tumors, staged T1-T3 N0M0, spanned 4.2 to 10 cm. Samples returned roughly 3.5 to 8 million productive TCRbeta reads each. Read depth did not differ significantly between tissue types.

The investigators made TCR beta cDNA from about 500 ng total RNA, using a constant-region primer. TCR beta libraries came from three nested multiplex PCR rounds using slightly modified ARM-PCR. Running approximately 10 cycles apiece, the first two PCR rounds relied on TRBV1-TRBV30 forward primers together with a C-beta reverse primer. TCRdb itself ran the multiplex PCR reads through MiXCR, one entry per CDR3 protein. Of 70,000 to 75,000 distinct CDR3 sequences in the sample, 60% to 75% are singletons; the top ten hold 25% to 35%. Starting material for RNA and DNA co-extraction consisted of roughly 17-31 mg of unsorted bulk tissue. Those sampled were patients whose primary liver carcinoma was treated by surgical resection. This clonotype showed up just a few times. The germline V gene encodes CDR1 LNHDA and CDR2 SQIVND (reference sequence). J was trimmed by 10 bases and V by 4 bases; bases with no gene match: 7. The CDR3 is 13 residues long.

The genes are TRBV19 and TRBJ2-1; 7 nucleotides align to TRBD2. The origin of this receptor is a man between 40 and 49 years old with primary liver carcinoma and hepatitis B virus infection. The material sequenced was liver tumor tissue from sampling region 4. Described subset: tumor region T4, right-lateral pole. In DNA, the CDR3 is TGTGCCAGTAGTAGGGCGGGAGTGAGGGAGCAGTTCTTC. Translation gives CASSRAGVREQFF.